Shown below are 25 T cell receptor beta chains from a single sample sequenced in a study of blood T cell repertoires in COVID-19. Assay used: immunoSEQ multiplex PCR; TCRdb lists only in-frame clones, some missing. The sample contains approximately 670,000 clones, about nine tenths of which appear only once. Sequenced sample: peripheral blood. These TCRs come from a young woman with acute or convalescent COVID-19.

V gene TRBV9 combines with J gene TRBJ1-5, with unresolved D. This CDR3 region has 15 residues. In germline, CDR1 is SGDLS, CDR2 YYNGEE. Deletions cut 4 bases from V and 3 bases from J, with 14 bases between. CDR3 region: CASSPLSDFNQPQHF. DNA for the CDR3: TGTGCCAGCAGCCCCCTGTCCGACTTCAATCAGCCCCAGCATTTT.

The chain couples TRBV3-1 (or the pseudogene TRBV3-2) to TRBJ1-4, with TRBD1 as a possible D gene (5 bases). V was trimmed by 0 bases and J by 8 bases, leaving 16 bases between them. This CDR3 has 16 residues. Germline V gives CDR1 LGHDT, CDR2 YNNKEL (reference sequence). As DNA, the CDR3 is TGTGCCAGCAGCCAAGAGGGGGGAGGGGTAGGGGAAAAACTGTTTTTT. Translating it yields CASSQEGGGVGEKLFF.

The rearrangement links TRBV7-2 to TRBJ2-1; the D gene is possibly TRBD1 (5 bases). The CDR3 has 15 residues. V was trimmed by 5 bases and J by 8 bases, leaving 19 bases between them. The germline CDR1 and CDR2 sequences are SGHTA and FQGNSA. The CDR3 is CASSPRRGLGDEQFF. CDR3 DNA: TGTGCCAGCAGCCCCCGTAGGGGCCTTGGGGATGAGCAGTTCTTC.

The chain recombines TRBV14 with TRBJ1-6, with a possible D match to TRBD1 (5 bases). The CDR3 sequence is 16 residues long. The germline V gene encodes CDR1 SGHDN and CDR2 FVKESK. Between the trimmed V and J ends, which lost 4 bases and 7 bases, there was a span of 17 bases. CDR3 sequence (DNA): TGTGCCAGCAGCCCGTTGGCAGGGATGAGGAATTCACCCCTCCACTTT. This codes for CASSPLAGMRNSPLHF.

The CDR3 DNA sequence: TGTGCCAGCAGTGAACCTGGGACAGCCGCCTACGAGCAGTACTTC. Translating it yields CASSEPGTAAYEQYF. The V call is TRBV25-1, the J call TRBJ2-7, with TRBD1 matching over 7 bases. The germline V gene encodes CDR1 MGHDK and CDR2 SYGVNS. The ends lost 2 bases at V and 2 bases at J; junction bases unmatched: 6. This CDR3 has 15 amino acids.

This sequence joins TRBV5-1 and TRBJ1-2, with 9 bases matching TRBD1. This CDR3 spans 14 amino acids. V shed 2 bases and J 6 bases; nucleotides not matched to a gene: 5. The germline gives CDR1 SGHRS, CDR2 YFSETQ. The CDR3 DNA reads as TGCGCCAGCAGCTTCGTCGGGACAGGGAATGGCTACACCTTC. This encodes CASSFVGTGNGYTF.

This clone occurred once. V usage is TRBV6-6 and J usage is TRBJ1-1, with 9 nucleotides matching TRBD1. This CDR3 has 15 residues. J lost 9 bases, V lost 5 bases, and 13 bases had no gene match. Germline V gives CDR1 MNHNY, CDR2 SVGAGI (reference sequence). The CDR3 DNA sequence: TGTGCCAGCAGTCCCCCGGGACAGGGTCAATTGAAAGCTTTCTTT. This translates into CASSPPGQGQLKAFF.

The chain carries TRBV6-5 and TRBJ1-2, with D unclear. Trimming pared 0 bases from V and 12 bases from J, leaving 17 bases between. Germline loops: CDR1 MNHEY, CDR2 SVGAGI. CDR3 size: 14 residues. The CDR3 here is CASSYSLNGVGNTF. The CDR3 nucleotides are TGTGCCAGCAGTTACTCTCTCAATGGCGTCGGGAACACCTTC.

The chain is built from TRBV24-1 and TRBJ1-2; D gene uncertain. V lost 2 bases, J lost 8 bases, and 5 bases lay in between. The CDR3 spans 11 residues. Germline values: CDR1 KGHDR, CDR2 SFDVKD. The chain's CDR3 is CATSDSLGYTF. The CDR3, as DNA: TGTGCCACCAGTGATTCTTTGGGCTACACCTTC.

Worth noting for this clone: This sample also contains other DNA sequences that code for the same CDR3. The rearrangement uses TRBV19 and TRBJ1-1, with a possible D match to TRBD1 (5 bases). Looked up from germline, CDR1 is LNHDA and CDR2 is SQIVND (reference sequence). The ends were cut back, 1 base at V and 3 bases at J, with 6 bases in the middle. The CDR3 is made up of 13 amino acids. CDR3 nucleotides: TGTGCCAGTAGTATAGGGGGGGACACTGAAGCTTTCTTT. Protein product: CASSIGGDTEAFF.

The chain combines TRBV3-1 (or the pseudogene TRBV3-2) with TRBJ1-2, with 12 bases aligning to TRBD1. The V segment lost 4 bases and the J segment 4 bases; nucleotides outside the gene matches: 4. The germline V gene has CDR1 LGHDT and CDR2 YNNKEL (reference sequence). This CDR3 has 15 amino acids. The CDR3 loop is CASSRGTGGGYGYTF. CDR3 nucleotides: TGTGCCAGCAGCCGAGGGACAGGGGGCGGCTATGGCTACACCTTC.

This clone appeared once. The V gene is TRBV6-2 or TRBV6-3, the J gene TRBJ2-1; 11 nucleotides agree with TRBD2. V lost 5 bases and J lost 3; bases outside the gene matches: 9. Germline CDR1 MNHEY, CDR2 SVGEGT. This CDR3 is built from 17 residues. The chain's CDR3 is CASSHRASGGNYNEQFF. The CDR3 DNA reads as TGTGCCAGCAGTCATAGGGCTAGCGGGGGGAACTACAATGAGCAGTTCTTC.

The chain combines TRBV27 with TRBJ1-6; 7 nucleotides match TRBD1. Germline V lookup: CDR1 MNHEY, CDR2 SMNVEV (reference sequence). Trimming took 4 bases from V and 0 from J; bases not matched to a gene: 3. The CDR3 spans 16 residues. The CDR3 DNA is TGTGCCAGCAGTTCGGGACAGAGCTCCTATAATTCACCCCTCCACTTT. Its protein product is CASSSGQSSYNSPLHF.

J is TRBJ1-2 and V is TRBV19, with 8 bases that match TRBD1. Trimming at V came to 6 bases and at J to 6 bases, leaving 9 bases not matched to a gene. Germline V CDR1 and CDR2: LNHDA, SQIVND (reference sequence). This CDR3 contains 14 residues. The CDR3 coding sequence is TGTGCCAGTAGCAAAGACAGGGGTGTAGATGGCTACACCTTC. Residues: CASSKDRGVDGYTF. Using reference TRBV19 and TRBJ1-2 for the parts outside the CDR3, the full variable domain is DGGITQSPKYLFRKEGQNVTLSCEQNLNHDAMYWYRQDPGQGLRLIYYSQIVNDFQKGDIAEGYSVSREKKESFPLTVTSAQKNPTAFYLCASSKDRGVDGYTFGSGTRLTVV.

The chain has TRBV20-1 and TRBJ1-5, with 9 bases lining up with TRBD1. V trimming: 3 bases; J trimming: 6 bases; junction bases outside the gene matches: 6. The CDR3 runs 14 residues. Germline CDR1 reads DFQATT; CDR2 reads SNEGSKA (reference sequence). The CDR3 nucleotides are TGCAGTGCTAGTGTAACAGGGGGCGGTCAGCCCCAGCATTTT. Amino acids: CSASVTGGGQPQHF.

The rearrangement joins TRBV3-1 (or the pseudogene TRBV3-2) to TRBJ1-1, with D perhaps matching TRBD1 (5 bases). The CDR3 is 13 amino acids. Germline CDR1 LGHDT, CDR2 YNNKEL (reference sequence). Trimming stripped 1 base from V and 7 bases from J, with 10 bases between. The CDR3 region is CASSQAGTVEAFF. CDR3 nucleotides: TGTGCCAGCAGCCAAGCGGGGACTGTTGAAGCTTTCTTT.

J is TRBJ1-5 and V is TRBV19; TRBD1 matches at 9 bases. V lost 0 bases and J lost 7; bases outside the gene matches: 7. Germline V lookup: CDR1 LNHDA, CDR2 SQIVND (reference sequence). The CDR3 runs 16 residues. CDR3 sequence reads: CASSIDPNRGHQPQHF. CDR3 bases: TGTGCCAGTAGTATAGATCCAAACAGGGGGCACCAGCCCCAGCATTTT.

Note on this clone: Different DNA sequences within this sample yield the same CDR3. The genes are TRBV9 and TRBJ2-3; 8 bases match TRBD2. The germline gives CDR1 SGDLS, CDR2 YYNGEE. V was clipped by 0 bases and J by 4 bases; unmatched bases: 4. This CDR3 is 15 amino acids long. The chain's CDR3 is CASSVAGGAADTQYF. CDR3 bases: TGTGCCAGCAGCGTAGCCGGGGGGGCGGCAGATACGCAGTATTTT.

The rearrangement uses TRBV2 and TRBJ1-1; 7 nucleotides line up with TRBD1. The CDR3 is made up of 13 amino acids. Germline values: CDR1 SNHLY, CDR2 FYNNEI. The V and J ends lost 10 bases and 6 bases, in that order; junction bases with no gene match: 11. CDR3 bases: TGTGCCACCCTAAACAGGGGATTCGCTGAAGCTTTCTTT. Translating gives CATLNRGFAEAFF.

CDR3 sequence (DNA): TGTGCCAGCTCACCGAGGGACAGGGGGCTAGCTTTCTTT. The encoded protein is CASSPRDRGLAFF. This chain links TRBV18 with TRBJ1-1; TRBD1 agrees at 12 bases. Trimming removed 3 bases from V and 10 bases from J; junction bases left unmatched: 3. The CDR3 has 13 amino acids. Germline CDR1 reads KGHSH; CDR2 reads LQKENI.

The CDR3 reads CAWNSTGLATNEKLFF. For the CDR3, the DNA is TGTGCCTGGAATTCGACAGGCCTCGCAACTAATGAAAAACTGTTTTTT. V is TRBV30 and J is TRBJ1-4, with TRBD1 as a possible D gene (6 bases). CDR1 and CDR2 (germline): GTSNPN, SVGIG (reference sequence). Deletions cut 4 bases from V and 0 bases from J, with 15 bases between. The CDR3 length is 16 residues.

This clone was detected once. This chain connects TRBV13 to TRBJ2-7; D is undetermined. Germline CDR1 reads PRHDT; CDR2 reads FYEKMQ (reference sequence). CDR3 size: 15 residues. Trimming stripped 5 bases from V and 0 bases from J, with 14 bases between. The CDR3, as DNA: TGTGCCAGCAGCCTTCTAACAGTTCGCTCCTACGAGCAGTACTTC. It is translated as CASSLLTVRSYEQYF.

The chain employs TRBV3-1 (or the pseudogene TRBV3-2) and TRBJ1-4, with a weak D call TRBD1 (6 bases). The CDR3 sequence is 16 residues long. Germline V gives CDR1 LGHDT, CDR2 YNNKEL (reference sequence). Trimming pared 0 bases from V and 13 bases from J, leaving 21 bases between. The CDR3 region has the DNA TGTGCCAGCAGCCAAGAACCCGGGACACCCCAGAAAGGACTGTTTTTT. Protein: CASSQEPGTPQKGLFF.

The chain couples TRBV30 to TRBJ2-1; perhaps TRBD1 as D (5 bases). Germline CDR1 GTSNPN, CDR2 SVGIG (reference sequence). Trimming cost V 2 bases and J 5 bases, with 10 bases left between them. The CDR3 spans 13 residues. CDR3 sequence: CAWSIGANNEQFF. CDR3 DNA sequence: TGTGCCTGGAGTATAGGGGCCAACAATGAGCAGTTCTTC. Complete variable domain (other parts from reference TRBV30 and TRBJ2-1): SQTIHQWPATLVQPVGSPLSLECTVEGTSNPNLYWYRQAAGRGLQLLFYSVGIGQISSEVPQNLSASRPQDRQFILSSKKLLLSDSGFYLCAWSIGANNEQFFGPGTRLTVL.

The chain uses TRBV15 and TRBJ1-2; no definite D call. V lost 5 bases and J lost 3, with 16 bases in between. Per the germline V gene, CDR1 is LNHNV and CDR2 is YYDKDF (reference sequence). The CDR3 runs to 15 residues. The CDR3 DNA is TGTGCCACCAGCCCGGCCGGGATAAGTCACTATGGCTACACCTTC. Translation: CATSPAGISHYGYTF.